This TCR beta chain derives from a study of blood T cells in healthy people across ages. Overall study findings and caveats: Percentage of naive T cells showed a strong correlation with TCR beta diversity.

There are 13 residues in the CDR3. Per the germline V gene, CDR1 is SGHVS and CDR2 is FNYEAQ. Comments on this clonotype: Its antigen remains unknown. At one of its ends the junction is not consistent with the germline gene, which may arise from a read error.

Together with a sample-barcoded 5' primer, a J-beta primer mix was included in a second PCR lasting roughly 6 to 12 cycles. The yield of each sample was at least 2.5 million CDR3-containing paired-end reads. TCRdb reprocessed the 5' RACE reads via MiXCR and lists one record per CDR3 protein. The sample consists of about 1.6 million distinct CDR3 sequences, roughly 30% of them appearing once. This clonotype originated in a woman in her 30s in good health. Sequencing was carried out using blood. The V and J genes are TRBV7-6 and TRBJ1-2; 7 positions match TRBD1. The DNA for the CDR3 is TGTGCCAGCAGCGCCGGGACAGCCTATAGCTACACCTTC. This codes for CASSAGTAYSYTF.